Each of the 26 T cell receptor beta chains below was sequenced from the same sample in a study of regulatory T cells in long-lasting Graves disease. Library construction for TCR beta used iRepertoire HTBI primers and Arm-PCR of CDR3 regions. TCRdb re-derived calls from the multiplex PCR reads in MiXCR, one entry per CDR3 protein. Of roughly 380,000 distinct CDR3 sequences in the sample, 16% were seen once. The time point: newly diagnosed GD, antithyroid drugs for less than 3 months. The TCR library used RNA extracted from PBMCs. This sample was also put to use in a study of T cells in Graves' hyperthyroidism and ophthalmopathy.

This sample comprised peripheral blood mononuclear cells (PBMCs), obtained at new diagnosis, from a patient treated with antithyroid drugs. The receptors originated from a man aged 40-49 years with Graves disease.

Many counts were recorded for this clonotype. The chain carries TRBV7-2 and TRBJ2-3; the D call may be TRBD1 or TRBD2 (5 bases each). Germline assignment: CDR1 SGHTA and CDR2 FQGNSA. Trimming left V 2 bases short and J 7 bases short, with 19 bases between. The CDR3 runs to 16 residues. The CDR3 DNA follows: TGTGCCAGCAGCTTATTGGCGGACGGGGCACGATATACGCAGTATTTT. Encoded protein: CASSLLADGARYTQYF.

The CDR3 bases are TGTGCCAGCAGTTGGTCGTTTGGGGGTGAGAACACCTTC. Its translation is CASSWSFGGENTF. The rearrangement links TRBV5-4 to TRBJ1-2, with TRBD1 as a possible D gene (5 bases). Between the trimmed V and J ends, which lost 5 bases and 12 bases, there was a span of 20 bases. In germline, CDR1 is SGHNT, CDR2 YYREEE (reference sequence). This CDR3 has 13 amino acids.

This clonotype was observed at least ten times. The CDR3 loop reads CASSLGQADSPLHF. CDR3 in DNA: TGTGCCAGCAGCTTAGGACAGGCCGATTCACCCCTCCACTTT. The chain is built from TRBV7-9 and TRBJ1-6, with a possible D match to TRBD1 (6 bases). The V and J ends lost 1 base and 8 bases respectively, with 9 bases between them. The germline CDR1 and CDR2 sequences are SEHNR and FQNEAQ (reference sequence). CDR3 length: 14 residues.

This clonotype was found a few times. The rearrangement uses TRBV4-3 and TRBJ2-1; TRBD1 aligns across 8 bases. CDR3 length: 16 amino acids. V dropped 0 bases and J dropped 8; count of bases not matched to a gene: 9. Germline V gene data show CDR1 as LGHNA and CDR2 as YSLEER. The CDR3 protein is CASSQDRTGGGDEQFF. Written as DNA, the CDR3 is TGCGCCAGCAGCCAAGATCGCACAGGGGGAGGCGATGAGCAGTTCTTC.

V and J are TRBV9 and TRBJ1-1; TRBD1 agrees at 8 bases. This CDR3 is 15 amino acids long. Germline V gene sequence: CDR1 SGDLS, CDR2 YYNGEE. V shed 0 bases, J shed 2 bases, and the junction held 3 bases outside the gene matches. CDR3 in DNA: TGTGCCAGCAGCGTAGGACAGGGGATCAACACTGAAGCTTTCTTT. Protein sequence: CASSVGQGINTEAFF.

In this sample, this clonotype turned up a few times. The chain is built from TRBV19 and TRBJ2-4, with 11 nucleotides matching TRBD2. Germline V gene sequence: CDR1 LNHDA, CDR2 SQIVND (reference sequence). The V and J ends lost 10 bases and 8 bases, in that order; junction bases with no gene match: 7. There are 13 residues in the CDR3. DNA for the CDR3: TGTGCCACCAGACTAGCGGGGAATGACATTCAGTACTTC. The encoded protein is CATRLAGNDIQYF.

This clonotype has at least ten counts. The chain carries TRBV6-1 and TRBJ2-7; 8 nucleotides agree with TRBD1. This CDR3 has 14 residues. V lost 5 bases and J lost 3; bases outside the gene matches: 6. The germline V gene has CDR1 MNHNS and CDR2 SASEGT. The chain's CDR3 is CASSPGTGYYEQYF. CDR3 nucleotides: TGTGCCAGCAGTCCCGGGACAGGATACTACGAGCAGTACTTC.

This clonotype was seen at least ten times. The CDR3 nucleotides are TGTGCCAGCAGCGCCGCAGGGAATCAGCCCCAGCATTTT. Translation gives CASSAAGNQPQHF. The J gene is TRBJ1-5, the V gene TRBV5-4, with a tentative D call TRBD1 (5 bases). V was pared by 4 bases and J by 4 bases, with 9 bases between. Per the germline V gene, CDR1 is SGHNT and CDR2 is YYREEE (reference sequence). The CDR3 has 13 amino acids.

This clonotype was seen many times. The genes are TRBV20-1 and TRBJ2-3, with TRBD2 matching 7 bases. In germline, CDR1 is DFQATT, CDR2 SNEGSKA (reference sequence). This CDR3 is 13 amino acids long. V lost 6 bases to trimming and J lost 1 base; unmatched junction nucleotides: 4. The CDR3 DNA is TGCAGTGCCTCTGGGGGGGGCACAGATACGCAGTATTTT. It is translated as CSASGGGTDTQYF.

Remarks on this clonotype: One end of the junction does not line up with germline, which may come from a read error. This sequence joins TRBV5-1 and TRBJ2-2; 7 positions match TRBD1. The CDR3 covers 16 residues. Germline CDR1 SGHRS, CDR2 YFSETQ. The CDR3 protein is CAGSSPAGGNTGELFF. In nucleotides, the CDR3 is TGCGCCGGCAGCAGCCCGGCAGGGGGAAACACCGGGGAGCTGTTTTTT.

The V call is TRBV24-1, the J call TRBJ2-7; 8 nucleotides line up with TRBD1. This CDR3 has 13 amino acids. V shed 9 bases, J shed 3 bases, and the junction held 6 bases outside the gene matches. CDR1 is KGHDR and CDR2 is SFDVKD in the germline V gene. This CDR3 is CATSPGGGYEQYF. The CDR3 DNA reads TGTGCCACCTCACCAGGGGGCGGCTACGAGCAGTACTTC.

The table lists this clonotype with a few counts. This CDR3 is CASSPLVTQPQHF. The DNA of the CDR3 is TGTGCCAGCTCACCACTAGTAACTCAGCCCCAGCATTTT. The chain recombines TRBV18 with TRBJ1-5; no firm D call. Trimming removed 1 base from V and 6 bases from J, with 7 bases in between. In germline, CDR1 is KGHSH, CDR2 LQKENI. The CDR3 sequence is 13 residues long.

This clonotype was recorded many times. J is TRBJ2-2 and V is TRBV28; D is possibly TRBD2 (7 bases). Germline CDR1 reads MDHEN; CDR2 reads SYDVKM. The CDR3 contains 16 residues. V was shortened by 2 bases and J by 5 bases, with 15 bases between the two germline ends. The DNA for the CDR3 is TGTGCCAGCAGTTTAAGGGCGGGGGCCGGGACCGGGGAGCTGTTTTTT. Protein: CASSLRAGAGTGELFF. Supplemented by reference TRBV28 and TRBJ2-2, the full variable domain reads DVKVTQSSRYLVKRTGEKVFLECVQDMDHENMFWYRQDPGLGLRLIYFSYDVKMKEKGDIPEGYSVSREKKERFSLILESASTNQTSMYLCASSLRAGAGTGELFFGEGSRLTVL.

This clonotype was counted at least ten times. The V and J genes are TRBV7-2 and TRBJ2-7; D is ambiguous. The V end lost 1 base, the J end lost 0 bases, and 7 bases lay between the germline ends. The CDR3 contains 14 residues. Germline CDR1 SGHTA, CDR2 FQGNSA. The CDR3: CASSLDPSSYEQYF. CDR3 nucleotides: TGTGCCAGCAGCTTAGACCCTAGCTCCTACGAGCAGTACTTC.

This clonotype was seen only a few times. V gene TRBV5-1 combines with J gene TRBJ1-3, with D hard to call. The CDR3 covers 14 residues. V lost 4 bases and J 0 bases, leaving 8 bases between the germline ends. Germline CDR1 and CDR2: SGHRS and YFSETQ. In nucleotides, the CDR3 is TGCGCCAGCAGCGCGAGGAGCTCTGGAAACACCATATATTTT. It specifies CASSARSSGNTIYF. Using reference TRBV5-1 and TRBJ1-3 for the parts outside the CDR3, the full variable domain is KAGVTQTPRYLIKTRGQQVTLSCSPISGHRSVSWYQQTPGQGLQFLFEYFSETQRNKGNFPGRFSGRQFSNSRSEMNVSTLELGDSALYLCASSARSSGNTIYFGEGSWLTVV.

This sequence joins TRBV20-1 and TRBJ2-5; D gene ambiguous. The V and J ends lost 0 bases and 0 bases respectively, with 8 bases between them. This CDR3 is built from 14 residues. Germline V gives CDR1 DFQATT, CDR2 SNEGSKA (reference sequence). The CDR3 coding sequence is TGCAGTGCTAGAGATTTCACAGACCAAGAGACCCAGTACTTC. Protein: CSARDFTDQETQYF.

The chain combines TRBV9 with TRBJ1-4, with D unclear. V gave up 4 bases and J gave up 0 bases, with 10 bases separating them. The CDR3 consists of 15 residues. Germline CDR1 is SGDLS and CDR2 is YYNGEE. CDR3 nucleotides: TGTGCCAGCAGCCCGATGCATGCAACTAATGAAAAACTGTTTTTT. It yields the protein CASSPMHATNEKLFF.

With regard to this clonotype: Just one base apart from a much larger clone, this may be a read error. V is TRBV28 and J is TRBJ2-3; weak D call: TRBD1 (6 bases). The closer fit of TRBJ2-7 to the DNA end suggests the J call may be wrong. CDR1 and CDR2 from the germline V gene are MDHEN and SYDVKM. The CDR3 runs to 15 residues. The CDR3 nucleotides read TGTGCCAGCAGTTCCCTGGGGGCAGTGGGGAATGAGCAGTACTTC. The encoded protein is CASSSLGAVGNEQYF.

This clonotype was counted at least ten times. The rearrangement joins TRBV6-1 to TRBJ1-4; 7 bases are shared with TRBD1. Germline V gene data show CDR1 as MNHNS and CDR2 as SASEGT. CDR3 length: 14 amino acids. Trimming at V came to 6 bases and at J to 8 bases, leaving 9 bases not matched to a gene. CDR3: CASSPGQAPEKLFF. In DNA, the CDR3 is TGTGCCAGCAGCCCCGGACAGGCACCCGAAAAACTGTTTTTT.

This clonotype was recorded at least ten times. Compared with germline, one end of the junction differs, possibly owing to a read error. V is TRBV5-5 and J is TRBJ1-4; 7 nucleotides match TRBD1. The CDR3 extends over 15 amino acids. Germline CDR1 and CDR2: SGHKS and YYEKEE (reference sequence). The CDR3 spells CASSLLGGGGEKLFF. The CDR3 coding sequence is TGCGCCAGCAGCTTGTTAGGGGGCGGAGGTGAAAAACTGTTTTTT.

This clonotype has a count of ten or more. The gene calls are TRBV20-1 and TRBJ2-5; D possibly corresponds to TRBD1 (8 bases). The germline V gene has CDR1 DFQATT and CDR2 SNEGSKA (reference sequence). The V end was cut by 5 bases, the J end by 7 bases, with 17 bases between. This CDR3 has 13 amino acids. The CDR3 spells CSALGQGGGTQYF. Written as DNA, the CDR3 is TGCAGTGCTCTTGGACAGGGCGGGGGGACCCAGTACTTC.

The chain couples TRBV7-9 to TRBJ2-3; 8 bases map to TRBD1. The trim removed 3 bases at V and 4 bases at J, leaving 3 bases unmatched. The CDR3 sequence is 14 residues long. Germline values: CDR1 SEHNR, CDR2 FQNEAQ (reference sequence). The CDR3 DNA sequence: TGTGCCAGCAGCTTGGACAGGGTCTCAGATACGCAGTATTTT. As protein: CASSLDRVSDTQYF.

This clonotype was picked up a small number of times. This rearrangement joins TRBV3-1 to TRBJ1-5; D might be TRBD1 (5 bases). This CDR3 region has 16 residues. The V end lost 1 base, the J end lost 8 bases, and 18 bases lay between the germline ends. From germline, CDR1 is LGHDT and CDR2 YNNKEL (reference sequence). Here the CDR3 DNA reads TGTGCCAGCAGCCAAGCGGGAATAGACAGAGGGAAGCCCCAGCATTTT. Amino acid sequence: CASSQAGIDRGKPQHF. Combining the CDR3 with reference TRBV3-1 and TRBJ1-5 gives the whole variable domain DTAVSQTPKYLVTQMGNDKSIKCEQNLGHDTMYWYKQDSKKFLKIMFSYNNKELIINETVPNRFSPKSPDKAHLNLHINSLELGDSAVYFCASSQAGIDRGKPQHFGDGTRLSIL.

V and J are TRBV5-6 and TRBJ2-2; the D gene could be TRBD1 or TRBD2 (5 bases each). Trimming shortened V by 4 bases and J by 3 bases, and 16 bases separated the two germline ends. There are 16 residues in the CDR3. CDR1 is SGHDT and CDR2 is YYEEEE in the germline V gene. DNA for the CDR3: TGTGCCAGCAGCCATACTCAGGGACGATACACCGGGGAGCTGTTTTTT. Encoded protein: CASSHTQGRYTGELFF.

This clonotype was seen many times. V and J are TRBV20-1 and TRBJ2-3; 8 bases agree with TRBD2. This CDR3 region has 15 residues. The germline V gene has CDR1 DFQATT and CDR2 SNEGSKA (reference sequence). V lost 3 bases, J lost 0 bases, and 5 bases stayed unmatched. The CDR3 DNA sequence: TGCAGTGCTAGGGAGGCGGGGGGAAGCACAGATACGCAGTATTTT. Translation gives CSAREAGGSTDTQYF.

This clonotype was recorded at least ten times. The rearrangement links TRBV29-1 to TRBJ2-5, with 10 bases identical to TRBD1. Germline V gene lookup returns CDR1 SQVTM and CDR2 ANQGSEA. CDR3 length: 13 amino acids. With V trimmed by 6 bases and J by 4 bases, 5 bases remained unmatched. In DNA form, the CDR3 reads TGCAGCGTCGGGACAGGGGTCACAGAGACCCAGTACTTC. Translation: CSVGTGVTETQYF.